The rows below give T cell receptor beta chains drawn from one sample of a study of T cell responses to AZD1222 COVID-19 vaccine. The assay was immunoSEQ multiplex PCR, and TCRdb's table has in-frame clones only and misses some. The sample includes 100,000 to 140,000 clones, approximately 86% of them seen just once. Sequencing used peripheral blood, obtained on day 0 of AZD1222 vaccination. The source is an adult in good health. CDR3s include the opening cysteine and the closing phenylalanine or tryptophan. D genes are given only for firm matches. Part of the rows lack a size; the others show once, few, many or a class for expanded clones.

TRBJ2-1,-,TRBV6-6,TRBD1,CASSPGQGATGFNEQFF,TGTGCCAGCAGTCCGGGACAGGGGGCGACGGGGTTCAATGAGCAGTTCTTC
TRBJ1-2,-,TRBV9,TRBD1,CASSASRGLDYGYTF,TGTGCCAGCAGCGCTTCAAGGGGGCTTGACTATGGCTACACCTTC
TRBJ1-6,-,TRBV9,-,CASSEGGRRYNSPLHF,TGTGCCAGCAGCGAAGGGGGGAGGCGGTATAATTCACCCCTCCACTTT
TRBJ1-1,-,TRBV13,-,CATTQAGGRNTEAFF,TGTGCCACCACACAAGCGGGAGGCCGGAACACTGAAGCTTTCTTT
TRBJ1-1,-,TRBV5-1,-,CASSSPGGSHTEAFF,TGCGCCAGCAGCTCCCCGGGAGGTTCTCACACTGAAGCTTTCTTT
TRBJ2-3,-,TRBV30,-,CAWSLQDTQYF,TGTGCCTGGAGTCTTCAAGATACGCAGTATTTT
TRBJ2-1,-,TRBV9,-,CASSVAGETYNEQFF,TGTGCCAGCAGCGTAGCTGGGGAGACCTACAATGAGCAGTTCTTC
TRBJ1-5,-,TRBV7-3,-,CASSLVDGQPQHF,TGTGCCAGCAGCTTAGTGGACGGTCAGCCCCAGCATTTT
TRBJ1-2,-,TRBV11-2,TRBD1,CASSSGQTTYYGYTF,TGTGCCAGCAGCTCGGGACAGACTACTTACTATGGCTACACCTTC
TRBJ1-3,-,TRBV7-9,-,CASSPAGAGRSGNTIYF,TGTGCCAGCAGCCCCGCCGGGGCGGGGCGGTCTGGAAACACCATATATTTT
TRBJ1-5,-,TRBV12-3/TRBV12-4,-,CASTPTRNQPQHF,TGTGCCAGCACCCCCACCAGGAATCAGCCCCAGCATTTT
TRBJ2-7,-,TRBV13,-,CASSLGRGTYEQYF,TGTGCCAGCAGCTTAGGCCGCGGCACCTACGAGCAGTACTTC
TRBJ2-1,-,TRBV10-3,-,CAISETGSYNEQFF,TGTGCCATCAGTGAGACAGGCAGCTACAATGAGCAGTTCTTC
TRBJ1-1,-,TRBV6-5,-,CASSYSLGGTEAFF,TGTGCCAGCAGTTACTCTTTGGGGGGCACTGAAGCTTTCTTT
TRBJ1-2,-,TRBV5-1,TRBD1,CASSRDSGKNYGYTF,TGCGCCAGCAGCCGGGACAGCGGGAAAAACTATGGCTACACCTTC
TRBJ2-1,-,TRBV9,-,CASSGGAPNEQFF,TGTGCCAGCAGCGGTGGGGCCCCCAATGAGCAGTTCTTC
TRBJ1-1,-,TRBV5-6,-,CASSARTAVGVTEAFF,TGTGCCAGCAGCGCAAGGACAGCAGTCGGGGTAACTGAAGCTTTCTTT
TRBJ2-7,-,TRBV4-2,TRBD2,CASSPRTRLGEQYF,TGTGCCAGCAGCCCCCGGACTAGACTGGGCGAGCAGTACTTC
TRBJ2-3,-,TRBV10-3,TRBD1,CATWDRDSTDTQYF,TGTGCCACTTGGGACAGGGACTCCACAGATACGCAGTATTTT
TRBJ2-2,-,TRBV9,TRBD2,CASSVGIAGGPANTGELFF,TGTGCCAGCAGCGTAGGGATAGCGGGGGGACCTGCGAACACCGGGGAGCTGTTTTTT
TRBJ1-2,few,TRBV29-1,-,CSVEPGNYGYTF,TGCAGCGTTGAACCAGGGAACTATGGCTACACCTTC
TRBJ1-1,-,TRBV9,TRBD1,CASSLIQQGGTEAFF,TGTGCCAGCAGCCTTATCCAACAGGGGGGCACTGAAGCTTTCTTT
TRBJ1-1,-,TRBV5-1,-,CASSLDPVNTEAFF,TGCGCCAGCAGCTTGGATCCAGTCAACACTGAAGCTTTCTTT
TRBJ1-5,few,TRBV9,TRBD1,CASSVEGAGNQPQHF,TGTGCCAGCAGCGTAGAGGGGGCAGGTAATCAGCCCCAGCATTTT